One TCR beta chain is described in this entry. Germline DNA was extracted too, while blood RNA derived from unsorted whole blood. The investigators made TCR beta cDNA from about 510 ng total RNA, using a constant-region primer. Three nested multiplex PCR rounds, a slightly modified ARM-PCR method, built the TCR beta libraries. TRBV1-TRBV30 forward primers and a C-beta reverse primer were used in the first two PCR rounds, which each ran for 10 cycles. TCRdb used MiXCR to reprocess the multiplex PCR reads, holding one entry per CDR3 protein. The sample lists about 180,000 distinct CDR3 sequences, over 45% occurring once. This entry is derived from a study of tumor-infiltrating lymphocytes in primary liver carcinoma. The CDR3 is 13 residues long. Trimming took 3 bases from V and 5 from J, leaving 10 bases between them. Germline V gene sequence: CDR1 WNHNN, CDR2 SYGVQD (reference sequence).

What was sequenced was peripheral blood. The chain is built from TRBV10-1 and TRBJ2-5; maybe TRBD1 (6 bases). The TCR comes from a man aged 35-49 years with primary liver carcinoma and hepatitis B virus infection. This CDR3 reads CASSDGQTETQYF. The CDR3 DNA sequence: TGCGCCAGCAGTGATGGACAGACGGAGACCCAGTACTTC.